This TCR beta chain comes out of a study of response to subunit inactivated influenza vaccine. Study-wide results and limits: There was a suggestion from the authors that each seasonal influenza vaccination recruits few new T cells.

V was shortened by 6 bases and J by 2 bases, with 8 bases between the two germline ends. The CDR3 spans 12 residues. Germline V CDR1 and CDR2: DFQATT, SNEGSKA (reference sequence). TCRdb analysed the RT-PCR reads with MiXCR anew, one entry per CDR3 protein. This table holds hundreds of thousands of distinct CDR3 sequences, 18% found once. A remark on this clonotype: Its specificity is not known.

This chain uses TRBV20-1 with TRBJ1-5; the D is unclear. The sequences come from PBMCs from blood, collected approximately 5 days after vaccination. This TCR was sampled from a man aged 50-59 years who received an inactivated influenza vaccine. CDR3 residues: CSAGRGNQPQHF. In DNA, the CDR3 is TGCAGTGCAGGGAGAGGCAATCAGCCCCAGCATTTT.